This TCR beta chain was sequenced during a study of regulatory T cells in long-lasting Graves disease. General study points: There was favoring of TRBV28, TRBJ1-2 and TRBJ2-5 in persistent disease.

The TCR beta library used iRepertoire HTBI primers with Arm-PCR amplification of CDR3. TCRdb fed the multiplex PCR reads into MiXCR, producing one record per CDR3 protein. The table lists 250,000 to 300,000 distinct CDR3 sequences, 18% of them singletons. Time point given: newly diagnosed GD, antithyroid drugs for less than 3 months. PBMC RNA served as the TCR library source. This CDR3 is 13 amino acids long. Per germline, CDR1 MNHEY and CDR2 SVGAGI. Trimming removed 0 bases from V and 8 bases from J, with 10 bases in between. Of note for this clonotype: The antigen remains unidentified. It is likely a read error, because the conserved phenylalanine at the end of the CDR3 is missing.

A further study also used this sample, focusing on T cells in Graves' hyperthyroidism and ophthalmopathy. That study reports: The study enrolled patients aged 18 to 65 with newly diagnosed hyperthyroidism of under 2 months' duration.

This sample comprised peripheral blood mononuclear cells (PBMCs), obtained at new diagnosis, from a patient treated with antithyroid drugs. This receptor was taken from a woman in her twenties or thirties with Graves disease. The J gene is TRBJ1-1, the V gene TRBV6-5; TRBD1 might be the D (5 bases). The CDR3 DNA reads TGTGCCAGCAGTTACTCGACGCGGACAGAAGCTTTCTCT. Translated: CASSYSTRTEAFS.